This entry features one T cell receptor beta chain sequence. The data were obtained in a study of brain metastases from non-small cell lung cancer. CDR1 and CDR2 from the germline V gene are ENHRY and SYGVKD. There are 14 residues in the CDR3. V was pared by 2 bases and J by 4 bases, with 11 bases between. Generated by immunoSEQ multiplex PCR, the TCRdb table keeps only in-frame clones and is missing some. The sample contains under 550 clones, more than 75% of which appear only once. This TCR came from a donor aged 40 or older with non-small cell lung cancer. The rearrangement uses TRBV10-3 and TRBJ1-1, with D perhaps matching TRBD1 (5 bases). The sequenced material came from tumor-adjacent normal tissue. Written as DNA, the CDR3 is TGTGCCATCAGTGAGAGGCCCGGGGGCACTGAAGCTTTCTTT. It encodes CAISERPGGTEAFF.